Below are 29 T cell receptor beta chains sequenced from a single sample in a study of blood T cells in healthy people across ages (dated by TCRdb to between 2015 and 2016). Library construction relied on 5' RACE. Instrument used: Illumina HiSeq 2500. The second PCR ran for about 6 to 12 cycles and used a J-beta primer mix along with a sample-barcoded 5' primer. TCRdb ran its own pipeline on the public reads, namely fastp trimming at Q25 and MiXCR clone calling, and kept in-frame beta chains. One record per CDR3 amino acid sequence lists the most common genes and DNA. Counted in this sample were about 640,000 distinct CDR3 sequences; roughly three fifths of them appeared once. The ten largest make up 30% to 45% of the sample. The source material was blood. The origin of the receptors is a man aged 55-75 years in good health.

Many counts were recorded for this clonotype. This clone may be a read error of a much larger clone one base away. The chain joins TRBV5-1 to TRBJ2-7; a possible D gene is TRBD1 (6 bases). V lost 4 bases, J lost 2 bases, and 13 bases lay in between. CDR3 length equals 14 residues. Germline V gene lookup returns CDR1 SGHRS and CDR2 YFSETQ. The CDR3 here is CASSVLQGPYEQYF. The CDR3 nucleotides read TGCGCCAGCAGCGTGTTACAGGGACCCTACGAGCAGTACTTC.

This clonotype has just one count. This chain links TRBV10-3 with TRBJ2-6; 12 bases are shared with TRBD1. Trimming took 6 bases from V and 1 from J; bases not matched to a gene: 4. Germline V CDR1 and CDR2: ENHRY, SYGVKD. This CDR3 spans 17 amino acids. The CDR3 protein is CAIRPGQGASGANVLTF. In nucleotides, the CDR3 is TGTGCCATCAGACCGGGACAGGGGGCGTCTGGGGCCAACGTCCTGACTTTC.

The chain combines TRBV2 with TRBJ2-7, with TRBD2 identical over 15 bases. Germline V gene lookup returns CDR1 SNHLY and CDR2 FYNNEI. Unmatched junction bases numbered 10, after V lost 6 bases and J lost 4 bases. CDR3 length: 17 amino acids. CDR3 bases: TGTGCCAGCAGGAGAGGACTAGCGGGGGGGCTGCCTTACGAGCAGTACTTC. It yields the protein CASRRGLAGGLPYEQYF.

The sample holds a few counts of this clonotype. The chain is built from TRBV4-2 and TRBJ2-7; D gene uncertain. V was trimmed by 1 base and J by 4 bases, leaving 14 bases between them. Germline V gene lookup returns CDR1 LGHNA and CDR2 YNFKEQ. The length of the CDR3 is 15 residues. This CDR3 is CASSQASENGYEQYF. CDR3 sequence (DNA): TGTGCCAGCAGCCAAGCTTCGGAGAATGGGTACGAGCAGTACTTC.

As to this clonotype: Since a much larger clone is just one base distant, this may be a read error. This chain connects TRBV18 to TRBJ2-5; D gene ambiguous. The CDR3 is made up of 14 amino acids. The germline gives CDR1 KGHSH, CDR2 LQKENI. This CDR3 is CASSPRGSQGTQYF. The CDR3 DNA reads TGTGCCAGCTCACCACGGGGTTCCCAAGGGACCCAGTACTTC.

Here the CDR3 DNA reads TGTGCCAGCAGCTCCCAGGGGAGGGGTGAAGCTTTCTTT. Translation gives CASSSQGRGEAFF. This chain links TRBV7-9 with TRBJ1-1; TRBD1 is a possible D gene (6 bases). CDR3 length: 13 residues. V was shortened by 4 bases and J by 7 bases, with 13 bases between the two germline ends. Germline V CDR1 and CDR2: SEHNR, FQNEAQ (reference sequence).

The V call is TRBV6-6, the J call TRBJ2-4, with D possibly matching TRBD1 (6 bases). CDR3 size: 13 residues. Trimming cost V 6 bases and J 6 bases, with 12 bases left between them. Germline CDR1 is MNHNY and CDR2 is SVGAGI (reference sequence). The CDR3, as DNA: TGTGCCAGCAGCTGGACAGCGAGAAACATTCAGTACTTC. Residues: CASSWTARNIQYF.

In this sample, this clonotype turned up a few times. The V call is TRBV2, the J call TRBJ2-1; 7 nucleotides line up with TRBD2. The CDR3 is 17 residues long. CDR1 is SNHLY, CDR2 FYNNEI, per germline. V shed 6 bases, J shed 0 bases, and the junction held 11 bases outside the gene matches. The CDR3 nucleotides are TGTGCCAGCAGCCGGACCGAGAGCGGGATCTCCTACAATGAGCAGTTCTTC. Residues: CASSRTESGISYNEQFF.

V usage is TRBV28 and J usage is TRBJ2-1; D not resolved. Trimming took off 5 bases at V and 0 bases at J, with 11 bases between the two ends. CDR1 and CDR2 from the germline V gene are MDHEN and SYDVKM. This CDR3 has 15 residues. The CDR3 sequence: CASSPTASSYNEQFF. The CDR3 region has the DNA TGTGCCAGCAGTCCTACAGCGAGCTCCTACAATGAGCAGTTCTTC. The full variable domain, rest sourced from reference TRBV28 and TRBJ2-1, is DVKVTQSSRYLVKRTGEKVFLECVQDMDHENMFWYRQDPGLGLRLIYFSYDVKMKEKGDIPEGYSVSREKKERFSLILESASTNQTSMYLCASSPTASSYNEQFFGPGTRLTVL.

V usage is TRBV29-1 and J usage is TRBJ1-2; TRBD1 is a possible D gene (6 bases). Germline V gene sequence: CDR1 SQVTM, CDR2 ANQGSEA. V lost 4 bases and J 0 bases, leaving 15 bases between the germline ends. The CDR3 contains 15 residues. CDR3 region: CSVVPTGTPNYGYTF. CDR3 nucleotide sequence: TGCAGCGTTGTGCCAACAGGGACCCCTAACTATGGCTACACCTTC.

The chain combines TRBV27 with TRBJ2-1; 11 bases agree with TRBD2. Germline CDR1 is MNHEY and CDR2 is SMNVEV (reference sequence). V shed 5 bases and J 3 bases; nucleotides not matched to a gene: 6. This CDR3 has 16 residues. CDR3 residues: CASSHRTSGFYNEQFF. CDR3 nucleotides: TGTGCCAGCAGTCACCGGACTAGCGGGTTCTACAATGAGCAGTTCTTC.

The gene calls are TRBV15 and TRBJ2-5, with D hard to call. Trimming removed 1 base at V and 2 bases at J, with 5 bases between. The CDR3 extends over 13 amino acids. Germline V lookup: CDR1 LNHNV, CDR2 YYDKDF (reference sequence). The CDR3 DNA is TGTGCCACCAGCAGAGGGACGCAAGAGACCCAGTACTTC. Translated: CATSRGTQETQYF.

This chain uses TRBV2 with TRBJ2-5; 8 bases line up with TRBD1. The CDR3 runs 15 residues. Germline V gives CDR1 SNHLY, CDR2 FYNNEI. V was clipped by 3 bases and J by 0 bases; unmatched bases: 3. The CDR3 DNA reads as TGTGCCAGCAGTGATCACAGGGGGTACCAAGAGACCCAGTACTTC. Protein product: CASSDHRGYQETQYF.

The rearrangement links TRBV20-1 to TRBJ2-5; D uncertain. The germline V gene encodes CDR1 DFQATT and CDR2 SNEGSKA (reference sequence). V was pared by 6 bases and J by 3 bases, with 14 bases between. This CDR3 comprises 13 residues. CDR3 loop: CSATRPAEETQYF. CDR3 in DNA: TGCAGTGCAACCCGACCGGCTGAAGAGACCCAGTACTTC.

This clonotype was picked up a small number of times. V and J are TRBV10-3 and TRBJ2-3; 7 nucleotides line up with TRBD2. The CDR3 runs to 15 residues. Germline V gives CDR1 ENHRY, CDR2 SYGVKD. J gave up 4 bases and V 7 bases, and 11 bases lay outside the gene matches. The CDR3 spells CAINRGAGEADTQYF. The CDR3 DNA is TGTGCCATCAACCGAGGGGCGGGGGAGGCAGATACGCAGTATTTT.

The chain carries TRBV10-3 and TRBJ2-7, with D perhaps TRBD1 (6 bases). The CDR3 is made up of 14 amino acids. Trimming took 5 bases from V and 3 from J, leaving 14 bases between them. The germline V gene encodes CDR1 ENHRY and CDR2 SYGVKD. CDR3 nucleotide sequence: TGTGCCATCAGTCAGGGGTTTGCGAGCTACGAGCAGTACTTC. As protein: CAISQGFASYEQYF.

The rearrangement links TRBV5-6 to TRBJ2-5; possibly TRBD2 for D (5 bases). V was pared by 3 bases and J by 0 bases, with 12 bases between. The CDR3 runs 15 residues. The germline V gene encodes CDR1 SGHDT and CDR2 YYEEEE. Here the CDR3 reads CASSSLVRDQETQYF. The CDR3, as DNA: TGTGCCAGCAGCTCCCTTGTGCGGGACCAAGAGACCCAGTACTTC.

The CDR3 sequence: CASSLTRDGIKQPQHF. In DNA, the CDR3 is TGCGCCAGCAGCTTGACCCGTGACGGGATCAAACAGCCCCAGCATTTT. The chain uses TRBV5-1 and TRBJ1-5; D not resolved. The length of the CDR3 is 16 residues. Germline V gene data show CDR1 as SGHRS and CDR2 as YFSETQ. V lost 1 base and J 7 bases, leaving 18 bases between the germline ends. Together with reference TRBV5-1 and TRBJ1-5, the CDR3 gives the full variable domain: KAGVTQTPRYLIKTRGQQVTLSCSPISGHRSVSWYQQTPGQGLQFLFEYFSETQRNKGNFPGRFSGRQFSNSRSEMNVSTLELGDSALYLCASSLTRDGIKQPQHFGDGTRLSIL.

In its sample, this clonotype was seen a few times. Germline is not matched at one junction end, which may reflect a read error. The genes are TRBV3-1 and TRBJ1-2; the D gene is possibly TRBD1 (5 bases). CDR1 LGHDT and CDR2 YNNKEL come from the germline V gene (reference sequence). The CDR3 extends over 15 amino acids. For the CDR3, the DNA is TGTGCCAGCAGCCAACAAACAGGTTCCAGCTATGGCTACATCTTC. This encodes CASSQQTGSSYGYIF.

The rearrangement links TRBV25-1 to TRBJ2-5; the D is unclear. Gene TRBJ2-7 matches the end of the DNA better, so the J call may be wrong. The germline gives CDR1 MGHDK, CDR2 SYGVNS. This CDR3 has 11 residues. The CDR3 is CASSEGFEQYF. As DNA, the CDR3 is TGTGCCAGCAGTGAGGGGTTCGAGCAGTACTTC.

The CDR3 DNA reads as TGCGCCAGTTCCGCTGGAAGGCAGATCACAGATACGCAGTATTTT. It translates to CASSAGRQITDTQYF. The chain combines TRBV5-1 with TRBJ2-3, with unresolved D. Trimming removed 8 bases at V and 2 bases at J, with 18 bases between. The CDR3 length is 15 residues. Germline assignment: CDR1 SGHRS and CDR2 YFSETQ. The variable domain in full, completed from reference TRBV5-1 and TRBJ2-3, reads KAGVTQTPRYLIKTRGQQVTLSCSPISGHRSVSWYQQTPGQGLQFLFEYFSETQRNKGNFPGRFSGRQFSNSRSEMNVSTLELGDSALYLCASSAGRQITDTQYFGPGTRLTVL.

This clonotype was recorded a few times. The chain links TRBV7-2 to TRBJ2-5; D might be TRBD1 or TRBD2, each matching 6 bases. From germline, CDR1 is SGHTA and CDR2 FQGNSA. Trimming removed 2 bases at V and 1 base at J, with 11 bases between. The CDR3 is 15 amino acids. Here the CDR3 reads CASSLNGGVQETQYF. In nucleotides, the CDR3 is TGTGCCAGCAGCTTAAACGGGGGCGTCCAAGAGACCCAGTACTTC.

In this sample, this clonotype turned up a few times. This chain's CDR3 is CASSQTGEGKTQYF. In DNA form, the CDR3 reads TGCGCCAGCAGCCAAACTGGGGAGGGAAAGACCCAGTACTTC. J is TRBJ2-7 and V is TRBV4-1; 7 bases fit TRBD2. TRBJ2-5 matches the DNA end more closely, so the J call is doubtful. The CDR3 contains 14 residues. The V gene's germline CDR1 is MGHRA and CDR2 YSYEKL.

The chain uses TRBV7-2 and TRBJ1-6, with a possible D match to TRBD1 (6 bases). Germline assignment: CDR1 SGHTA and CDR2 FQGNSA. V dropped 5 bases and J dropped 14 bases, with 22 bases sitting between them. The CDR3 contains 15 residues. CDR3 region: CASSPPPGALMSLHF. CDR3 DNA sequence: TGTGCCAGCAGCCCACCCCCGGGGGCCCTCATGTCCCTCCACTTT.

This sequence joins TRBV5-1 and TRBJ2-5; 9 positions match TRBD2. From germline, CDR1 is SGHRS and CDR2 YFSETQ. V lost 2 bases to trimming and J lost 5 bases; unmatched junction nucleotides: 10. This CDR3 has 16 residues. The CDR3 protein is CASSLSSGALRETQYF. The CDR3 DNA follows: TGCGCCAGCAGCTTATCTAGCGGGGCCCTCCGGGAGACCCAGTACTTC.

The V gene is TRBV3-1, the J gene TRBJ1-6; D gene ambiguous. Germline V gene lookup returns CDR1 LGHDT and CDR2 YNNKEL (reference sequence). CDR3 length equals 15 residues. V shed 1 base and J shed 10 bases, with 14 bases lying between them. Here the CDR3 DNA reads TGTGCCAGCAGCCAAGTTCCAAGCCAAGGGTCACCCCTCCACTTT. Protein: CASSQVPSQGSPLHF.

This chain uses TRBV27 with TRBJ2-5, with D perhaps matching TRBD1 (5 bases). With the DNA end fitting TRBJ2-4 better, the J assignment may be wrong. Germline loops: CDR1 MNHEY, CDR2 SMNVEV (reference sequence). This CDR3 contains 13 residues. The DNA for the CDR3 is TGTGCCAGCAGTTCGCAGGGAAGAAACATTCAGTACTTC. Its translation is CASSSQGRNIQYF.

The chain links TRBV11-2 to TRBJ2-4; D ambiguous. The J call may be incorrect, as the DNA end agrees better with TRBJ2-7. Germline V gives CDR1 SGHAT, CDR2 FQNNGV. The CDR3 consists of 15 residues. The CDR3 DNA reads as TGTGCCAGCAGCTTAAGTCAAGCAGGCACCTACGAGCAGTACTTC. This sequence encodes CASSLSQAGTYEQYF.

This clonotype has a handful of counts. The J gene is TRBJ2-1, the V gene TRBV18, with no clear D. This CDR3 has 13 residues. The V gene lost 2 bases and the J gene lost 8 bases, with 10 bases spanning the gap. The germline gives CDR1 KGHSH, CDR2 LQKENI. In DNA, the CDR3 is TGTGCCAGCTCACCAAATATGGGCGATGAGCAGTTCTTC. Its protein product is CASSPNMGDEQFF. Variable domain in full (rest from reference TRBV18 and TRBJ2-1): NAGVMQNPRHLVRRRGQEARLRCSPMKGHSHVYWYRQLPEEGLKFMVYLQKENIIDESGMPKERFSAEFPKEGPSILRIQQVVRGDSAAYFCASSPNMGDEQFFGPGTRLTVL.